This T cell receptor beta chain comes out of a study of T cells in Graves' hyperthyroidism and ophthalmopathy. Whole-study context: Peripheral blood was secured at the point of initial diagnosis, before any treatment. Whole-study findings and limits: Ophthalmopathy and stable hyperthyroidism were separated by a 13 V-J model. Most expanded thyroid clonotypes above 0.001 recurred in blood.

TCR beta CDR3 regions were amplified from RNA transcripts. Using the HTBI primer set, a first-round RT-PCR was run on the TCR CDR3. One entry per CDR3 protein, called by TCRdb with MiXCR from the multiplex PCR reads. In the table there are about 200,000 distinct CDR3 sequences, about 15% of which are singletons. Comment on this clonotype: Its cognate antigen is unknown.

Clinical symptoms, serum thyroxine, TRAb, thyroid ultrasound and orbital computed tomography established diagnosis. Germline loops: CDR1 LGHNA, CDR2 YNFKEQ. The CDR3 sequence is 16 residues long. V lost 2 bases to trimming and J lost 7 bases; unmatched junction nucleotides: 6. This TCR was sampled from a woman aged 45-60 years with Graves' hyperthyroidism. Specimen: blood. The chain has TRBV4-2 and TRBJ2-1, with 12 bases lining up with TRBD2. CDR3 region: CASSQQRTSGGNEQFF. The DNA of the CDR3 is TGTGCCAGCAGCCAACAAAGAACTAGCGGGGGGAATGAGCAGTTCTTC.